This is a list of T cell receptor beta chains from one sample in a study of Ad26.COV2.S vaccination and SARS-CoV-2 variants. Clones were sequenced by immunoSEQ multiplex PCR, and TCRdb holds only the in-frame ones, with some missing. The table has 300,000 to 400,000 clones, about nine tenths seen once. This sample comprised peripheral blood, obtained in a trial of Ad26.COV2.S vaccine versus placebo. The receptors were sampled from a person between 18 and 60 years old who received the Ad26.COV2.S COVID-19 vaccine or a placebo. The CDR3 runs from the conserved cysteine through the conserved F or W. D genes are given only for firm matches. The listing skips clone size in some rows; elsewhere it reads once, few, many or a size class.

>TRBV6-1|TRBD1|TRBJ2-5|.
CASSVRTGISRETQYF
TGTGCCAGCAGTGTTAGGACAGGTATTAGTCGTGAGACCCAGTACTTC
>TRBV9|TRBD2|TRBJ2-5|few
CASNQAGGGETQYF
TGTGCCAGCAACCAGGCGGGGGGCGGGGAGACCCAGTACTTC
>TRBV19|.|TRBJ1-1|.
CASKRQDHSNTEAFF
TGTGCCAGTAAGAGACAGGACCATTCGAACACTGAAGCTTTCTTT
>TRBV6-5|.|TRBJ1-3|.
CASRPTSSGNTIYF
TGTGCCAGCAGGCCCACGAGCTCTGGAAACACCATATATTTT
>TRBV5-1|TRBD1|TRBJ1-6|few
CASSSQTGAGNNSPLHF
TGCGCCAGCAGCTCCCAGACAGGGGCCGGGAATAATTCACCCCTCCACTTT
>TRBV7-9|.|TRBJ1-1|.
CASSLGLSEAFF
TGTGCCAGCAGCCTAGGGCTTTCTGAAGCTTTCTTT
>TRBV4-1|.|TRBJ1-6|.
CASSQVASPLHF
TGCGCCAGCAGCCAAGTAGCTTCACCCCTCCACTTT
>TRBV9|TRBD1|TRBJ2-6|.
CASSDNPGQGGSGANVLTF
TGTGCCAGCAGCGACAACCCGGGACAGGGAGGCTCTGGGGCCAACGTCCTGACTTTC
>TRBV13|.|TRBJ2-7|.
CASSLGSTGTYEQYF
TGTGCCAGCAGCTTAGGATCGACAGGAACCTACGAGCAGTACTTC
>TRBV4-1|TRBD2|TRBJ2-3|.
CASSPPPTSGYTDTQYF
TGCGCCAGCAGCCCGCCCCCGACTAGCGGGTACACAGATACGCAGTATTTT
>TRBV18|TRBD1|TRBJ1-1|.
CASSRGQGLAQNTEAFF
TGTGCCAGCTCACGGGGACAGGGACTTGCTCAGAACACTGAAGCTTTCTTT
>TRBV5-1|TRBD2|TRBJ2-7|.
CASSLARQRGDSYEQYF
TGCGCCAGCAGCTTGGCCAGGCAGCGGGGGGACTCCTACGAGCAGTACTTC
>TRBV28|.|TRBJ2-3|.
CASCNGAGWYF
TGTGCCAGCTGCAATGGGGCAGGGTGGTATTTT
>TRBV13|.|TRBJ2-5|.
CASREYNGAHQETQYF
TGTGCCAGCAGGGAATACAATGGGGCCCACCAAGAGACCCAGTACTTC
>TRBV5-8|TRBD2|TRBJ2-7|.
CASSSPGTSGLYEQYF
TGTGCCAGCAGCAGCCCCGGGACTAGCGGACTCTACGAGCAGTACTTC
>TRBV29-1|.|TRBJ1-1|.
CSVRLARNTEAFF
TGCAGCGTCAGACTAGCCAGGAACACTGAAGCTTTCTTT
>TRBV6-2/TRBV6-3|.|TRBJ1-5|.
CASSLDNQPQHF
TGTGCCAGCAGCCTAGACAACCAGCCCCAGCATTTT
>TRBV11-2|TRBD1|TRBJ1-2|.
CASSSDRTSNYGYTF
TGTGCCAGCAGCTCGGACAGGACGAGTAACTATGGCTACACCTTC
>TRBV7-9|.|TRBJ1-1|.
CASSPSGGTEAFF
TGTGCCAGCAGCCCTTCGGGGGGGACTGAAGCTTTCTTT
>TRBV4-2|.|TRBJ2-1|.
CASSQDNPSYNEQFF
TGTGCCAGCAGCCAAGATAACCCTTCCTACAATGAGCAGTTCTTC
>TRBV4-1|.|TRBJ2-5|once
CASSPELSRRGSEETQYF
TGCGCCAGCAGCCCAGAACTTAGTCGGCGGGGTAGTGAAGAGACCCAGTACTTC
>TRBV10-3|TRBD1|TRBJ2-5|.
CAKVTGGLRETQYF
TGTGCCAAGGTCACAGGGGGCTTGCGGGAGACCCAGTACTTC
>TRBV5-6|TRBD1|TRBJ1-5|few
CASSLGQGRNQPQHF
TGTGCCAGCAGCTTGGGACAGGGGAGGAATCAGCCCCAGCATTTT
>TRBV5-1|.|TRBJ1-2|.
CASSLGSSGLRNYGYTF
TGCGCCAGCAGCTTGGGGTCGTCGGGTCTCCGCAACTATGGCTACACCTTC
>TRBV9|.|TRBJ1-1|.
CASSVGIGEGLNTEAFF
TGTGCCAGCAGCGTAGGAATTGGGGAGGGACTGAACACTGAAGCTTTCTTT
>TRBV4-2|TRBD1|TRBJ1-1|.
CASSQEQQGAGRNTEAFF
TGTGCCAGCAGCCAAGAGCAGCAGGGGGCAGGGAGGAACACTGAAGCTTTCTTT
>TRBV6-5|.|TRBJ2-5|.
CASSYGPQGPETQYF
TGTGCCAGCAGCTACGGCCCTCAGGGTCCAGAGACCCAGTACTTC
>TRBV5-1|TRBD1|TRBJ1-4|.
CASSLEGQGYEKLFF
TGCGCCAGCAGCTTGGAAGGACAGGGTTATGAAAAACTGTTTTTT
>TRBV30|.|TRBJ1-5|.
CAWSAGRRDQPQHF
TGTGCCTGGAGTGCTGGAAGAAGGGATCAGCCCCAGCATTTT
>TRBV2|.|TRBJ2-4|.
CASSEGMKNIQYF
TGTGCCAGCAGTGAGGGGATGAAAAACATTCAGTACTTC
>TRBV6-1|.|TRBJ1-2|.
CASSEAFGNYGYTF
TGTGCCAGCAGTGAAGCGTTTGGTAACTATGGCTACACCTTC
>TRBV30|.|TRBJ1-1|.
CAWSAWAGRGTEAFF
TGTGCCTGGAGTGCCTGGGCAGGCCGGGGAACTGAAGCTTTCTTT
>TRBV27|.|TRBJ2-1|once
CASSLTPRGAYNEQFF
TGTGCCAGCAGCCTTACCCCCAGGGGAGCCTACAATGAGCAGTTCTTC
>TRBV7-2|.|TRBJ2-3|.
CASSLGPLDTQYF
TGTGCCAGCAGCTTAGGTCCATTAGATACGCAGTATTTT
>TRBV5-1|.|TRBJ2-1|.
CASSLRDNEQFF
TGCGCCAGCAGCTTGAGGGACAATGAGCAGTTCTTC
>TRBV12-3/TRBV12-4|.|TRBJ1-1|.
CASSRGVSEAFF
TGTGCCAGCAGTCGGGGGGTCTCTGAAGCTTTCTTT
>TRBV18|.|TRBJ1-2|.
CASSPGKQEPTRRGYTF
TGTGCCAGCTCACCGGGGAAACAGGAGCCAACCCGGAGGGGCTACACCTTC
>TRBV5-4|.|TRBJ2-5|.
CASSRGREETQYF
TGTGCCAGCAGCCGGGGGCGGGAAGAGACCCAGTACTTC
>TRBV7-9|TRBD2|TRBJ2-2|once
CASSRGLAGGPAGELFF
TGTGCCAGCAGCCGTGGACTAGCGGGGGGGCCTGCCGGGGAGCTGTTTTTT
>TRBV19|TRBD1|TRBJ1-2|.
CASSIVPDRGYSYGYTF
TGTGCCAGTAGTATAGTCCCGGACAGGGGCTATAGCTATGGCTACACCTTC
>TRBV5-6|.|TRBJ1-5|.
CASTLRGGLQGQPQHF
TGTGCCAGCACCCTCAGGGGAGGCTTGCAGGGTCAGCCCCAGCATTTT
>TRBV7-8|.|TRBJ1-2|.
CASSLRGASYGYTF
TGTGCCAGCAGCTTGCGGGGGGCAAGCTATGGCTACACCTTC
>TRBV7-3|TRBD2|TRBJ2-1|.
CASSQYGTSAEQFF
TGTGCCAGCAGCCAATACGGGACTAGCGCTGAGCAGTTCTTC
>TRBV5-1|TRBD2|TRBJ2-1|.
CASSTRGGVVDNEQFF
TGCGCCAGCAGCACCCGCGGGGGAGTAGTTGACAATGAGCAGTTCTTC
>TRBV10-3|.|TRBJ2-7|.
CAISESRDYEQYF
TGTGCCATCAGTGAGTCTCGTGATTACGAGCAGTACTTC
>TRBV5-1|TRBD1|TRBJ1-6|few
CASSLIGTGDSPLHF
TGCGCCAGCAGCTTGATTGGGACAGGGGATTCACCCCTCCACTTT